Each of the 22 T cell receptor beta chains below was sequenced from the same sample in a study of T cell responses to AZD1222 COVID-19 vaccine. TCRdb's table, derived via immunoSEQ multiplex PCR, lists solely in-frame clones and lacks some. Seen here are over 110,000 clones, approximately 90% observed once, and the top ten hold around 3%. Sample: peripheral blood, taken on day 0 of AZD1222 vaccination. The receptors originated from an adult in good health.

For the CDR3, the DNA is TGTGCCAGCAGCGTAGCCCCAGACAGCCGAGATACGCAGTATTTT. Encoded protein: CASSVAPDSRDTQYF. V gene TRBV9 combines with J gene TRBJ2-3, with D tentatively TRBD1 (5 bases). V dropped 0 bases and J dropped 5 bases, with 13 bases sitting between them. The CDR3 consists of 15 residues. The germline V gene encodes CDR1 SGDLS and CDR2 YYNGEE. The variable domain in full, completed from reference TRBV9 and TRBJ2-3, reads DSGVTQTPKHLITATGQRVTLRCSPRSGDLSVYWYQQSLDQGLQFLIQYYNGEERAKGNILERFSAQQFPDLHSELNLSSLELGDSALYFCASSVAPDSRDTQYFGPGTRLTVL.

V is TRBV13 and J is TRBJ2-3; TRBD1 aligns across 9 bases. CDR1 is PRHDT and CDR2 is FYEKMQ in the germline V gene (reference sequence). Unmatched junction bases numbered 6, after V lost 6 bases and J lost 8 bases. The CDR3 contains 13 residues. The CDR3 coding sequence is TGTGCCAGCAGGACAGGGGGGGCTGGTACGCAGTATTTT. As protein: CASRTGGAGTQYF.

The chain carries TRBV10-2 and TRBJ2-7, with 7 bases that match TRBD1. V gave up 3 bases and J gave up 1 base; unmatched junction bases: 6. Germline values: CDR1 WSHSY, CDR2 SAAADI. This CDR3 has 15 amino acids. In nucleotides, the CDR3 is TGCGCCAGCAGTGAAGACAGGGTTGAATCCTACGAGCAGTACTTC. It yields the protein CASSEDRVESYEQYF.

This chain links TRBV3-1 (or the pseudogene TRBV3-2) with TRBJ2-1, with D possibly matching TRBD2 (6 bases). Per the germline V gene, CDR1 is LGHDT and CDR2 is YNNKEL (reference sequence). V gave up 6 bases and J gave up 5 bases, with 23 bases separating them. The CDR3 consists of 17 residues. The CDR3 spells CASSPPLRESRNNEQFF. The CDR3, as DNA: TGTGCCAGCAGTCCCCCCCTTCGGGAGTCGCGTAACAATGAGCAGTTCTTC.

This chain uses TRBV15 with TRBJ1-4; D is perhaps TRBD1 (5 bases). The CDR3 has 13 amino acids. In germline, CDR1 is LNHNV, CDR2 YYDKDF (reference sequence). V shed 3 bases and J shed 5 bases, with 7 bases lying between them. The CDR3 sequence is CATSRAGNEKLFF. The CDR3 nucleotides are TGTGCCACCAGCAGGGCAGGGAATGAAAAACTGTTTTTT.

The chain links TRBV5-1 to TRBJ2-3; D might be TRBD2 (6 bases). The germline V gene has CDR1 SGHRS and CDR2 YFSETQ. The CDR3 is 13 amino acids. Trimming took 4 bases from V and 1 from J, leaving 7 bases between them. For the CDR3, the DNA is TGCGCCAGCAGCCCTAGCGGCACAGATACGCAGTATTTT. It is translated as CASSPSGTDTQYF.

The V and J genes are TRBV27 and TRBJ1-5, with unresolved D. Germline values: CDR1 MNHEY, CDR2 SMNVEV (reference sequence). Trimming cost V 8 bases and J 3 bases, with 5 bases left between them. The CDR3 has 11 amino acids. The CDR3 is CASRPNQPQHF. CDR3 nucleotides: TGTGCCAGCCGACCCAATCAGCCCCAGCATTTT.

The chain joins TRBV28 to TRBJ2-1; D gene ambiguous. The V gene lost 7 bases and the J gene lost 6 bases, with 13 bases spanning the gap. This CDR3 comprises 13 residues. Per the germline V gene, CDR1 is MDHEN and CDR2 is SYDVKM. The CDR3 loop is CASNRNVGNEQFF. For the CDR3, the DNA is TGTGCCAGCAACCGAAACGTGGGCAATGAGCAGTTCTTC. Using reference TRBV28 and TRBJ2-1 for the parts outside the CDR3, the full variable domain is DVKVTQSSRYLVKRTGEKVFLECVQDMDHENMFWYRQDPGLGLRLIYFSYDVKMKEKGDIPEGYSVSREKKERFSLILESASTNQTSMYLCASNRNVGNEQFFGPGTRLTVL.

The gene calls are TRBV7-2 and TRBJ2-7, with TRBD2 matching over 10 bases. The CDR3 length is 17 residues. Looked up from germline, CDR1 is SGHTA and CDR2 is FQGNSA. Trimming removed 2 bases from V and 2 bases from J; junction bases left unmatched: 9. The CDR3 here is CASSLFGGLAPTYEQYF. DNA of the CDR3: TGTGCCAGCAGCTTATTCGGGGGACTAGCGCCGACCTACGAGCAGTACTTC.

V gene TRBV10-2 combines with J gene TRBJ2-7; 9 bases line up with TRBD2. The CDR3 is made up of 15 amino acids. The junction had 10 bases not matched to a gene; V was cut back by 8 bases and J by 2 bases. The V gene's germline CDR1 is WSHSY and CDR2 SAAADI. The CDR3 is CASSSSGSRPYEQYF. The CDR3 nucleotides read TGCGCCAGCTCGAGTAGCGGGAGCAGGCCCTACGAGCAGTACTTC.

The chain carries TRBV4-2 and TRBJ1-6, with D unclear. The germline V and J ends were trimmed by 1 base and 11 bases, with 6 bases remaining between them. Germline assignment: CDR1 LGHNA and CDR2 YNFKEQ. There are 12 residues in the CDR3. The CDR3, as DNA: TGTGCCAGCAGCCAAGGGGAGCCACCCCTCCACTTT. Translated: CASSQGEPPLHF.

The rearrangement uses TRBV6-1 and TRBJ1-2; D is unresolved. Per germline, CDR1 MNHNS and CDR2 SASEGT. With 3 bases removed from V and 4 bases from J, the gap between germline ends came to 15 bases. This CDR3 region has 15 residues. The CDR3 is CASSDSLDAFYGYTF. As DNA, the CDR3 is TGTGCCAGCAGTGACAGCCTCGATGCTTTCTATGGCTACACCTTC.

J is TRBJ2-3 and V is TRBV7-3; D is unclear. The germline CDR1 and CDR2 sequences are SGHTA and FQGTGA. CDR3 length: 15 amino acids. With 4 bases removed from V and 5 bases from J, the gap between germline ends came to 16 bases. The CDR3 protein is CASSYFGMGKDTQYF. CDR3 nucleotide sequence: TGTGCCAGCAGCTACTTCGGTATGGGGAAAGATACGCAGTATTTT.

This clone was recorded only once. An end of the junction differs from the germline gene, which may be a read error. V gene TRBV18 combines with J gene TRBJ2-1; D remains unclear. The CDR3 totals 15 residues. Germline lookup yields CDR1 KGHSH and CDR2 LQKENI. The CDR3 loop reads CASSPPGDSYNEQFF. The CDR3 region has the DNA TGTGCCAGCTCCCCACCGGGCGACTCCTACAATGAGCAGTTCTTC.

J is TRBJ1-1 and V is TRBV18; TRBD1 is a possible D gene (6 bases). This CDR3 spans 13 amino acids. Trimming took off 2 bases at V and 14 bases at J, with 18 bases between the two ends. Germline values: CDR1 KGHSH, CDR2 LQKENI. The CDR3 DNA reads TGTGCCAGCTCACCAGCTACCGGGGACATAAGGTTCTTT. As protein: CASSPATGDIRFF. The variable domain in full, with the rest retrieved from reference TRBV18 and TRBJ1-1, is NAGVMQNPRHLVRRRGQEARLRCSPMKGHSHVYWYRQLPEEGLKFMVYLQKENIIDESGMPKERFSAEFPKEGPSILRIQQVVRGDSAAYFCASSPATGDIRFFGQGTRLTVV.

This chain joins TRBV10-3 and TRBJ1-6; D not resolved. CDR1 ENHRY and CDR2 SYGVKD come from the germline V gene. V lost 6 bases to trimming and J lost 6 bases, with 18 bases between them. The CDR3 sequence is 16 residues long. Here the CDR3 DNA reads TGTGCCATCAGGGACTCGACGCGGATGGGTAATTCACCCCTCCACTTT. It translates to CAIRDSTRMGNSPLHF.

The rearrangement links TRBV9 to TRBJ1-2; a possible D gene is TRBD1 (5 bases). V was shortened by 0 bases and J by 4 bases, with 10 bases between the two germline ends. CDR3 length: 14 residues. The V gene's germline CDR1 is SGDLS and CDR2 YYNGEE. The CDR3 region has the DNA TGTGCCAGCAGCGTAGGTCAGGGCTCCTATGGCTACACCTTC. This gives the protein CASSVGQGSYGYTF.

The V gene is TRBV5-1, the J gene TRBJ1-2, with TRBD1 matching over 8 bases. The CDR3 has 18 residues. The ends lost 4 bases at V and 2 bases at J; junction bases unmatched: 16. CDR1 is SGHRS, CDR2 YFSETQ, per germline. The CDR3 bases are TGCGCCAGCAGCATAGGACAGGGAATTTCGAATGCGAACTATGGCTACACCTTC. Translated: CASSIGQGISNANYGYTF.

This clone was observed a few times. This chain joins TRBV3-1 (or the pseudogene TRBV3-2) and TRBJ2-1; tentatively, D is TRBD1 (5 bases). Trimming left V 1 base short and J 8 bases short, with 15 bases between. CDR1 and CDR2 from the germline V gene are LGHDT and YNNKEL (reference sequence). The CDR3 has 15 residues. Here the CDR3 reads CASSQAQDTFYEQFF. Here the CDR3 DNA reads TGTGCCAGCAGCCAAGCACAGGATACATTTTATGAGCAGTTCTTC.

This chain links TRBV4-1 with TRBJ1-5; 9 bases line up with TRBD1. V gave up 3 bases and J gave up 10 bases; unmatched junction bases: 13. The CDR3 has 16 amino acids. Germline V CDR1 and CDR2: MGHRA, YSYEKL. CDR3 protein: CASSHRTGEVRSPQHF. The CDR3 nucleotides are TGCGCCAGCAGCCACCGGACAGGGGAAGTTAGGAGTCCCCAGCATTTT.

J is TRBJ1-5 and V is TRBV28; D is unclear. Germline values: CDR1 MDHEN, CDR2 SYDVKM. V was shortened by 1 base and J by 8 bases, with 3 bases between the two germline ends. The CDR3 length is 11 residues. The DNA for the CDR3 is TGTGCCAGCAGTTTATTTGAGCCCCAGCATTTT. Protein: CASSLFEPQHF.

The count of this clone is one. The chain joins TRBV2 to TRBJ2-1, with D unresolved. The CDR3 totals 13 residues. Germline V gene data show CDR1 as SNHLY and CDR2 as FYNNEI. Trimming removed 4 bases from V and 5 bases from J, with 9 bases in between. For the CDR3, the DNA is TGTGCCAGCAGTGGAAAATACAACAATGAGCAGTTCTTC. It yields the protein CASSGKYNNEQFF.